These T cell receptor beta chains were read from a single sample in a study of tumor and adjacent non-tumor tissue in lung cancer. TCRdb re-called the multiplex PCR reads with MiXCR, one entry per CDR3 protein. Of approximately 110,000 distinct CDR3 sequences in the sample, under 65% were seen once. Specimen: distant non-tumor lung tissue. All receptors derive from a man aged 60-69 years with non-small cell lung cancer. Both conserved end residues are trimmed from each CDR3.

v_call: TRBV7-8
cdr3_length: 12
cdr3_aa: TSSIFGTNTEAF

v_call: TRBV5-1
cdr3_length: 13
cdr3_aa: ASSLQGQGYNEQF

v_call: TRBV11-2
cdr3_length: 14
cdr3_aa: ASSLVGGGMNTEAF

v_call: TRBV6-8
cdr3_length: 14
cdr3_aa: ASSSGYRAINTKAF

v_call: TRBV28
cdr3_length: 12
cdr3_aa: ATVPGLALGTQY

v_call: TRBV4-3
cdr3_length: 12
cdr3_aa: ASSQGTSGSAQF

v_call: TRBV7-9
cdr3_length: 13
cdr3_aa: ASSPYGSDVDEQF

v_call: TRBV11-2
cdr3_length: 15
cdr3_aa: ASRGGLAASSYNEQF

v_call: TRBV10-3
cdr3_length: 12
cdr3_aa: ASNKGNREGEQY

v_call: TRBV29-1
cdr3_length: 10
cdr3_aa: SDQGAWETQY

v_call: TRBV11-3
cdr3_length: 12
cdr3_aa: ASRRTTTYTEQF